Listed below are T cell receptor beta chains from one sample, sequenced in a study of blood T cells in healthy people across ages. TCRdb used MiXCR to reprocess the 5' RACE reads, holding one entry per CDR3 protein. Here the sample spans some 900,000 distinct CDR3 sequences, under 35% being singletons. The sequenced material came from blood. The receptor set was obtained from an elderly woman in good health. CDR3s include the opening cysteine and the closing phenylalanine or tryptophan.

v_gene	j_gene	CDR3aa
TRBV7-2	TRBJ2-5	CASTQTSGAGRTQYF
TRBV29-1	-	CSVRGQFYEQYF
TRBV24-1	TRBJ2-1	CATSPGGSSYNGQFF
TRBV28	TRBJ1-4	CASRPQGRSEKLFF
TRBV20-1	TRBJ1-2	CSALQGGDGYTF
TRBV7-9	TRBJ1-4	CASSLEATDEKLFF
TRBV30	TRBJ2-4	CAWSVPNQNIQYF
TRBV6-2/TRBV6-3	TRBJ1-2	CASSSLGQGVANYGYTF
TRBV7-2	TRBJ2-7	CASSLARVTEQYF
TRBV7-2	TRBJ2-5	CASSLQRGGNEQYF
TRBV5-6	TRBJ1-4	CASSPGQPSTNEKLFF
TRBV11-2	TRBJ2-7	CASSFTGMHEQYF
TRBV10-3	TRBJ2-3	CATGTAHTDTQYF
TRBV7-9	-	CASTSSETQYF
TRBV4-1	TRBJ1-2	CASSQGGQGLLYTF
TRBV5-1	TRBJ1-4	CASSPSRGPNEKLFF
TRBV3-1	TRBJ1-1	CASSHGPARTEAFF
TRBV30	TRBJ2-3	CAWSVGLAGADTQYF
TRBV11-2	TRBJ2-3	CVSSLAGGTDTQYF
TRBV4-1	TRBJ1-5	CASSQEHRSPGQPQHF
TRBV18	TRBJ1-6	CASSLDRPSPLHF
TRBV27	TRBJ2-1	CASGSSAGVMDEQFF
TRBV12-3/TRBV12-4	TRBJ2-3	CASSFHSVPSTDTQYF
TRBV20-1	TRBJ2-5	CGARDQARGDEQYF
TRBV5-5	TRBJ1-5	CASSWNRINQPQHF
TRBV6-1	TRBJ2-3	CASKEGGTADTQYF
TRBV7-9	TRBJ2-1	CASSQQGISYNEQFF
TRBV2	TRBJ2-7	CASSDAGQGASWNEQYF
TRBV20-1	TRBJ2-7	CSARDLRKSYEQYF
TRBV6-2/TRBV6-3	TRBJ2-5	CASSYSSGSQTQYF
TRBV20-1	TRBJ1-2	CSADSSYGYTF
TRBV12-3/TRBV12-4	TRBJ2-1	CASSQTSGLKNYNEQFF
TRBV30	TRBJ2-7	CAWRNGHEQYF
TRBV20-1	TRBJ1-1	CSARQMGTGGIEAFF
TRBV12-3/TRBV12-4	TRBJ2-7	CASRGQGSTYEQYF
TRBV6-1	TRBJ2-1	CASRTWGQGYNEQFF
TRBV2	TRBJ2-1	CASSRTKLAGDNEQFF
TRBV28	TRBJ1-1	CASSLVREAFF
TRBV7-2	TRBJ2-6	CASSLGGFAANVLTF
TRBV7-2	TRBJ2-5	CASSSPWASRQTQYF